Listed here are 20 T cell receptor beta chains from one sample, sequenced in a study of regulatory T cells in long-lasting Graves disease. Both iRepertoire HTBI primers and Arm-PCR of CDR3 regions were used to build the TCR beta libraries. TCRdb passed the multiplex PCR reads through MiXCR, listing each CDR3 protein once. The sample holds 550,000 to 700,000 distinct CDR3 sequences, 15% to 20% seen once. Time point denoted: newly diagnosed GD, antithyroid drugs for less than 3 months. Construction of the TCR library relied on RNA isolated from PBMCs. These data were also filed under a second study, of T cells in Graves' hyperthyroidism and ophthalmopathy.

The sequencing used peripheral blood mononuclear cells (PBMCs), collected at new diagnosis, from a patient treated with antithyroid drugs. These receptor sequences come from a man aged 18 to 35 with Graves disease.

In this sample, this clonotype turned up many times. The J gene is TRBJ2-1, the V gene TRBV2; 9 bases are shared with TRBD2. Germline V CDR1 and CDR2: SNHLY, FYNNEI. The V gene end was trimmed by 6 bases and the J gene end by 10 bases; junction bases not matched to a gene: 13. The CDR3 has 15 amino acids. This chain's CDR3 is CASRRRASGKEEQFF. Written as DNA, the CDR3 is TGTGCCAGCAGGAGGCGGGCTAGCGGGAAGGAGGAGCAGTTCTTC. Full variable domain (missing parts from reference TRBV2 and TRBJ2-1): EPEVTQTPSHQVTQMGQEVILRCVPISNHLYFYWYRQILGQKVEFLVSFYNNEISEKSEIFDDQFSVERPDGSNFTLKIRSTKLEDSAMYFCASRRRASGKEEQFFGPGTRLTVL.

This clonotype was observed many times. The V call is TRBV7-3, the J call TRBJ2-7, with D unclear. Germline values: CDR1 SGHTA, CDR2 FQGTGA. V was cut by 1 base and J by 7 bases, with 14 bases left in between. This CDR3 spans 14 amino acids. CDR3 region: CASSLIGSYGEQYF. As DNA, the CDR3 is TGTGCCAGCAGCTTAATCGGCTCCTACGGGGAGCAGTACTTC.

V gene TRBV14 combines with J gene TRBJ2-1; 12 bases line up with TRBD2. Unmatched junction bases numbered 7, after V lost 5 bases and J lost 5 bases. In germline, CDR1 is SGHDN, CDR2 FVKESK. This CDR3 region has 16 residues. The DNA for the CDR3 is TGTGCCAGCAGCGCACTAGCGGGGGGACACAACAATGAGCAGTTCTTC. It yields the protein CASSALAGGHNNEQFF. The whole variable domain, filled in from reference TRBV14 and TRBJ2-1, reads EAGVTQFPSHSVIEKGQTVTLRCDPISGHDNLYWYRRVMGKEIKFLLHFVKESKQDESGMPNNRFLAERTGGTYSTLKVQPAELEDSGVYFCASSALAGGHNNEQFFGPGTRLTVL.

This clonotype was picked up a small number of times. For the CDR3, the DNA is TGTGCCATTGTTCCGGGTTCGAGCTCCTACAATGAGCAGTTCTTC. It yields the protein CAIVPGSSSYNEQFF. V usage is TRBV2 and J usage is TRBJ2-1; no definite D call. This CDR3 contains 15 residues. Germline lookup yields CDR1 SNHLY and CDR2 FYNNEI. Trimming pared 10 bases from V and 0 bases from J, leaving 16 bases between.

This clonotype was seen repeatedly, ten times or more. The chain recombines TRBV18 with TRBJ2-5; TRBD1 matches 7 bases. The germline gives CDR1 KGHSH, CDR2 LQKENI. This CDR3 contains 13 residues. Unmatched junction bases numbered 10, after V lost 3 bases and J lost 12 bases. The CDR3 sequence is CASSPDLMTGKYF. CDR3 nucleotide sequence: TGTGCCAGCTCACCGGATCTCATGACAGGGAAGTACTTC.

This clonotype was detected many times. The rearrangement uses TRBV3-1 and TRBJ2-7; D is uncertain. The V gene lost 0 bases and the J gene lost 6 bases, with 0 bases spanning the gap. The CDR3 extends over 10 amino acids. Germline V lookup: CDR1 LGHDT, CDR2 YNNKEL (reference sequence). The CDR3 sequence is CASSQDEQYF. In DNA form, the CDR3 reads TGTGCCAGCAGCCAAGACGAGCAGTACTTC.

This clonotype was detected only a few times. The chain employs TRBV6-5 and TRBJ1-5; no firm D call. Looked up from germline, CDR1 is MNHEY and CDR2 is SVGAGI. With 0 bases removed from V and 3 bases from J, the gap between germline ends came to 9 bases. The CDR3 contains 15 residues. The CDR3 DNA is TGTGCCAGCAGTTACTCGATAGGTAACAATCAGCCCCAGCATTTT. Its translation is CASSYSIGNNQPQHF.

This clonotype has ten or more counts. The chain couples TRBV18 to TRBJ1-5, with 11 bases identical to TRBD1. There are 16 residues in the CDR3. CDR1 KGHSH and CDR2 LQKENI come from the germline V gene. J was trimmed by 1 base and V by 3 bases; bases with no gene match: 2. The CDR3, as DNA: TGTGCCAGCTCACCGGGGACAGGGGGAAGCAATCAGCCCCAGCATTTT. Protein product: CASSPGTGGSNQPQHF.

The chain uses TRBV3-1 and TRBJ1-2; no clear D gene. Germline V CDR1 and CDR2: LGHDT, YNNKEL (reference sequence). CDR3 length: 16 amino acids. Trimming took off 3 bases at V and 1 base at J, with 15 bases between the two ends. CDR3 in DNA: TGTGCCAGCAGCCACTCCGAGGGAACGGTTAACTATGGCTACACCTTC. Its protein is CASSHSEGTVNYGYTF.

The chain is built from TRBV27 and TRBJ1-2, with D possibly TRBD1 on 6 matching bases. The germline V gene has CDR1 MNHEY and CDR2 SMNVEV (reference sequence). V was shortened by 5 bases and J by 3 bases, with 22 bases between the two germline ends. The CDR3 is made up of 17 amino acids. CDR3 DNA: TGTGCCAGCAGTCCCGTGGGATTGGGGGCGTCGGACTATGGCTACACCTTC. It codes for CASSPVGLGASDYGYTF.

This clonotype was counted at least ten times. The chain couples TRBV30 to TRBJ1-2; a weak D match, TRBD1 (6 bases). The germline gives CDR1 GTSNPN, CDR2 SVGIG (reference sequence). CDR3 size: 15 residues. The ends were cut back, 3 bases at V and 4 bases at J, with 18 bases in the middle. As DNA, the CDR3 is TGTGCCTGGAGCCCCCGCAGGGGAATCGGCTATGGCTACACCTTC. This codes for CAWSPRRGIGYGYTF.

This clonotype was observed a few times. The chain has TRBV29-1 and TRBJ2-5, with TRBD2 identical over 7 bases. Trimming took 4 bases from V and 1 from J; bases not matched to a gene: 3. The germline CDR1 and CDR2 sequences are SQVTM and ANQGSEA. The CDR3 contains 13 residues. CDR3 bases: TGCAGCGTTGGGGGGGGGATCCAAGAGACCCAGTACTTC. Translation: CSVGGGIQETQYF.

The chain couples TRBV7-2 to TRBJ1-1, with D perhaps matching TRBD1 (6 bases). The CDR3 has 17 amino acids. Trimming stripped 2 bases from V and 6 bases from J, with 22 bases between. Germline CDR1 is SGHTA and CDR2 is FQGNSA. CDR3 in amino acids: CASSLTLDLQGQAEAFF. The CDR3 DNA is TGTGCCAGCAGCTTAACGTTAGATTTGCAGGGGCAAGCTGAAGCTTTCTTT.

This clonotype was seen only a few times. V and J are TRBV5-1 and TRBJ2-7, with 11 bases that match TRBD2. Trimming at V came to 2 bases and at J to 3 bases, leaving 4 bases not matched to a gene. Germline CDR1 reads SGHRS; CDR2 reads YFSETQ. This CDR3 has 15 amino acids. The CDR3 sequence: CASSFIAGGYYEQYF. As DNA, the CDR3 is TGCGCCAGCAGCTTCATAGCGGGAGGGTACTACGAGCAGTACTTC.

This clonotype has at least ten counts. V usage is TRBV11-1 and J usage is TRBJ2-1; 8 nucleotides line up with TRBD2. The CDR3 runs 18 residues. V dropped 4 bases and J dropped 5; count of bases not matched to a gene: 16. Per the germline V gene, CDR1 is SGHAT and CDR2 is FQDESV (reference sequence). CDR3 region: CASSSPRSGREADNEQFF. The DNA of the CDR3 is TGTGCCAGCAGCTCCCCGCGTTCGGGGCGGGAGGCTGACAATGAGCAGTTCTTC.

The J gene is TRBJ1-5, the V gene TRBV20-1; no definite D call. Germline CDR1 and CDR2: DFQATT and SNEGSKA (reference sequence). V lost 0 bases, J lost 6 bases, and 12 bases lay in between. This CDR3 is 14 amino acids long. The CDR3 DNA follows: TGCAGTGCTAGAGATCTGGTGACACTTCAGCCCCAGCATTTT. Translation: CSARDLVTLQPQHF.

This clonotype was counted many times. The gene calls are TRBV5-1 and TRBJ2-3, with D unclear. This CDR3 contains 14 residues. Germline CDR1 SGHRS, CDR2 YFSETQ. The V and J ends lost 2 bases and 4 bases respectively, with 11 bases between them. CDR3 region: CASSLKKGSDTQYF. The DNA of the CDR3 is TGCGCCAGCAGCTTAAAGAAAGGGTCAGATACGCAGTATTTT.

This clonotype came up a few times. The gene calls are TRBV10-1 and TRBJ2-3; no clear D gene. With 5 bases removed from V and 2 bases from J, the gap between germline ends came to 8 bases. Germline assignment: CDR1 WNHNN and CDR2 SYGVQD (reference sequence). The CDR3 extends over 13 amino acids. The CDR3: CASSSLNTDTQYF. The CDR3 DNA reads TGCGCCAGCAGTTCCCTCAACACAGATACGCAGTATTTT.

This clonotype occurred a few times. The gene calls are TRBV27 and TRBJ1-3; D remains unclear. V was trimmed by 6 bases and J by 4 bases, leaving 16 bases between them. This CDR3 has 15 amino acids. In germline, CDR1 is MNHEY, CDR2 SMNVEV (reference sequence). The CDR3 region is CASSLTAIRGNTIYF. Written as DNA, the CDR3 is TGTGCCAGCAGCTTGACTGCGATCAGGGGAAACACCATATATTTT.

This clonotype was recorded a few times. The chain has TRBV20-1 and TRBJ1-3; D unresolved. The V gene lost 3 bases and the J gene lost 0 bases, with 9 bases spanning the gap. Per germline, CDR1 DFQATT and CDR2 SNEGSKA (reference sequence). This CDR3 has 14 residues. The CDR3 loop reads CSARDPSSGNTIYF. In nucleotides, the CDR3 is TGCAGTGCTAGGGATCCTTCCTCTGGAAACACCATATATTTT.